Each of the 8 T cell receptor beta chains below was sequenced from the same sample in a study of identifying expanded T cells in peripheral blood. The data were produced by immunoSEQ multiplex PCR, yet TCRdb's version contains in-frame clones alone and is incomplete. The sample shows 55,000 to 80,000 clones, around 81% of them seen only once. The sequenced sample consisted of blood. These TCRs come from a person aged 18-70 years in good health.

This clone has only a few counts. The rearrangement uses TRBV5-5 and TRBJ1-1; TRBD1 matches 8 bases. With V trimmed by 3 bases and J by 3 bases, 10 bases remained unmatched. This CDR3 is built from 16 residues. CDR1 SGHKS and CDR2 YYEKEE come from the germline V gene (reference sequence). This chain's CDR3 is CASSSRTGRQDTEAFF. The CDR3 DNA is TGTGCCAGCAGCTCTAGGACAGGGAGACAGGACACTGAAGCTTTCTTT.

V gene TRBV10-3 combines with J gene TRBJ2-7, with 7 positions matching TRBD1. This CDR3 has 13 residues. J gave up 5 bases and V 5 bases, and 6 bases lay outside the gene matches. The V gene's germline CDR1 is ENHRY and CDR2 SYGVKD. The CDR3 reads CAISPRQGDEQYF. DNA for the CDR3: TGTGCCATCAGTCCCAGACAGGGTGACGAGCAGTACTTC.

By sample fraction, this clone is medium-sized (0.01 to 0.1%). The chain recombines TRBV27 with TRBJ2-2; D unclear. Germline CDR1 reads MNHEY; CDR2 reads SMNVEV (reference sequence). Trimming shortened V by 6 bases and J by 6 bases, and 11 bases separated the two germline ends. The CDR3 contains 13 residues. The DNA for the CDR3 is TGTGCCAGCAGCTCCCGAGTGGCCGGGGAGCTGTTTTTT. Encoded protein: CASSSRVAGELFF.

Remarks on this clone: The junction departs from the called germline gene at one end, perhaps through a read error. V gene TRBV5-1 combines with J gene TRBJ2-7, with a possible D match to TRBD1 (5 bases). From germline, CDR1 is SGHRS and CDR2 YFSETQ. The CDR3 contains 12 residues. The CDR3 loop reads CASSSSQDIVHF. The CDR3 coding sequence is TGCGCCAGCAGCTCCTCCCAGGACATTGTTCACTTC.

The chain is built from TRBV7-9 and TRBJ2-1, with D perhaps being TRBD1 or TRBD2 (6 bases each). Germline CDR1 SEHNR, CDR2 FQNEAQ (reference sequence). This CDR3 is built from 16 residues. The V end lost 6 bases, the J end lost 4 bases, and 19 bases lay between the germline ends. CDR3 bases: TGTGCCAGCAGGGAGGGAGGACAGATCTCGTACAATGAGCAGTTCTTC. It yields the protein CASREGGQISYNEQFF.

In nucleotides, the CDR3 is TGTGCCAGCAGCTCCCACGGGACAGGGGGCATAGAGACCCAGTACTTC. Its translation: CASSSHGTGGIETQYF. The gene calls are TRBV11-2 and TRBJ2-5; TRBD1 aligns across 12 bases. The CDR3 runs 16 residues. V was clipped by 4 bases and J by 4 bases; unmatched bases: 7. The germline V gene encodes CDR1 SGHAT and CDR2 FQNNGV. Complete variable domain (other parts from reference TRBV11-2 and TRBJ2-5): EAGVAQSPRYKIIEKRQSVAFWCNPISGHATLYWYQQILGQGPKLLIQFQNNGVVDDSQLPKDRFSAERLKGVDSTLKIQPAKLEDSAVYLCASSSHGTGGIETQYFGPGTRLLVL.

The V call is TRBV7-8, the J call TRBJ2-5, with a weak D call TRBD2 (6 bases). This CDR3 is 16 amino acids long. V lost 4 bases and J lost 2, with 17 bases in between. In germline, CDR1 is SGHVS, CDR2 FQNEAQ. The CDR3 DNA follows: TGTGCCAGCAGCTCCGGGGTAGCGGAGCCACAAGAGACCCAGTACTTC. Its translation is CASSSGVAEPQETQYF.

CDR3 sequence: CASRKSGNSYEQYF. DNA of the CDR3: TGTGCCAGCAGAAAAAGCGGGAACTCCTACGAGCAGTACTTC. The V and J genes are TRBV6-6 and TRBJ2-7, with 7 bases lining up with TRBD2. Per germline, CDR1 MNHNY and CDR2 SVGAGI (reference sequence). This CDR3 region has 14 residues. V trimming: 6 bases; J trimming: 0 bases; junction bases outside the gene matches: 5.